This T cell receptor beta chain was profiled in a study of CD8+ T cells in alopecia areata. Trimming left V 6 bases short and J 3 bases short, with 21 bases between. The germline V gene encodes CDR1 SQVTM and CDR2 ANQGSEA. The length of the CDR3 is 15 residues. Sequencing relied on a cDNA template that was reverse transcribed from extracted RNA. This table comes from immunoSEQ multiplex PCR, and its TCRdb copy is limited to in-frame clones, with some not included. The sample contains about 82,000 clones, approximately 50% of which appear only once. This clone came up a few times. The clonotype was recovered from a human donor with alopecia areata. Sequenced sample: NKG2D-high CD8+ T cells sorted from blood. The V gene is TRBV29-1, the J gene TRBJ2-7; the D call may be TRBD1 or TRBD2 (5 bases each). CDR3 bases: TGCAGCGTAATTGGGGGTGTTTCAGGTATCTACGAGCAGTACTTC. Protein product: CSVIGGVSGIYEQYF.